What follows are 27 T cell receptor beta chains derived from one specimen sequenced in a study of cytomegalovirus exposure and HLA in healthy donors. In the PCR, 60 Vbeta and 13 Jbeta primers were used. Only in-frame clones appear in the TCRdb table, and some are missing; sequencing was by immunoSEQ multiplex PCR. Here the sample spans some 150,000 clones, about 75% being singletons. The sequencing sample was made of PBMCs. Source of these receptors: a young man in good health and CMV-seronegative.

The J gene is TRBJ1-2, the V gene TRBV10-1; D unresolved. The V gene's germline CDR1 is WNHNN and CDR2 SYGVQD (reference sequence). The CDR3 consists of 13 residues. V lost 4 bases, J lost 1 base, and 7 bases lay in between. CDR3 nucleotide sequence: TGCGCCAGCAGTGCCGGGTATAACTATGGCTACACCTTC. This sequence encodes CASSAGYNYGYTF.

The rearrangement joins TRBV7-6 to TRBJ2-3; TRBD2 matches 11 bases. CDR3 length: 17 residues. V shed 8 bases, J shed 3 bases, and the junction held 13 bases outside the gene matches. CDR1 is SGHVS, CDR2 FNYEAQ, per germline. CDR3 sequence reads: CASQLRSSGGATDTQYF. The CDR3 DNA reads TGTGCCAGCCAGCTTAGAAGTAGCGGGGGGGCAACAGATACGCAGTATTTT.

The chain combines TRBV7-6 with TRBJ2-2; D uncertain. This CDR3 is built from 15 residues. CDR1 SGHVS and CDR2 FNYEAQ come from the germline V gene. With 7 bases removed from V and 6 bases from J, the gap between germline ends came to 18 bases. The CDR3 is CASNPLKVRAGELFF. The DNA for the CDR3 is TGTGCCAGCAACCCCCTTAAGGTTCGGGCCGGGGAGCTGTTTTTT.

This chain joins TRBV10-2 and TRBJ1-6; D is possibly TRBD1 (5 bases). Trimming shortened V by 8 bases and J by 9 bases, and 17 bases separated the two germline ends. The CDR3 covers 14 residues. Germline V gene lookup returns CDR1 WSHSY and CDR2 SAAADI. The CDR3 region has the DNA TGCGCCAGCCTGGACGGACACGGAGTTTCACCCCTCCACTTT. Protein sequence: CASLDGHGVSPLHF.

This chain links TRBV10-3 with TRBJ2-7, with D perhaps matching TRBD2 (6 bases). Trimming removed 0 bases at V and 0 bases at J, with 12 bases between. This CDR3 has 16 amino acids. The germline V gene encodes CDR1 ENHRY and CDR2 SYGVKD. The CDR3 here is CAISESSSGLSYEQYF. Written as DNA, the CDR3 is TGTGCCATCAGTGAGTCGAGTAGCGGACTCTCCTACGAGCAGTACTTC.

The genes are TRBV30 and TRBJ1-3; D uncertain. CDR1 GTSNPN and CDR2 SVGIG come from the germline V gene (reference sequence). The CDR3 length is 14 residues. V gave up 7 bases and J gave up 4 bases, with 17 bases separating them. Here the CDR3 reads CASNQPGLGNTIYF. The CDR3 bases are TGTGCCTCAAACCAACCAGGCTTGGGAAACACCATATATTTT.

There are a few counts of this clone. V gene TRBV11-2 combines with J gene TRBJ2-3, with 8 bases identical to TRBD2. The CDR3 loop spans 16 amino acids. Germline V lookup: CDR1 SGHAT, CDR2 FQNNGV. V lost 5 bases and J lost 0; bases outside the gene matches: 7. CDR3 DNA sequence: TGTGCCAGCAGCCCCCCAGGACTAGCAAGCACAGATACGCAGTATTTT. This sequence encodes CASSPPGLASTDTQYF.

This clone came up a few times. This chain joins TRBV27 and TRBJ2-1; the match to TRBD2 covers 12 bases. The CDR3 has 15 residues. Germline-derived CDR1 and CDR2 are MNHEY and SMNVEV (reference sequence). Trimming removed 2 bases from V and 7 bases from J; junction bases left unmatched: 3. The CDR3 coding sequence is TGTGCCAGCAGTTTACCCGGACTAGCGGGAAATGAGCAGTTCTTC. It encodes CASSLPGLAGNEQFF.

The chain couples TRBV5-4 to TRBJ1-2, with no clear D. The ends were cut back, 4 bases at V and 7 bases at J, with 11 bases in the middle. The V gene's germline CDR1 is SGHNT and CDR2 YYREEE (reference sequence). This CDR3 has 12 amino acids. Written as DNA, the CDR3 is TGTGCCAGCAGCGTTGGGCAGAGTGGCTACACCTTC. This gives the protein CASSVGQSGYTF.

About this clone itself: Just one base apart from a much larger clone, this may be a read error. The chain uses TRBV5-4 and TRBJ2-7, with 9 bases that match TRBD1. Germline V gene lookup returns CDR1 SGHNT and CDR2 YYREEE (reference sequence). The CDR3 extends over 14 amino acids. The trim removed 4 bases at V and 4 bases at J, leaving 6 bases unmatched. CDR3 DNA sequence: TGTGCCAGCAGCCCCGGGACAGGGCCATACGAGCAGTACTTC. Translated: CASSPGTGPYEQYF.

This chain uses TRBV10-2 with TRBJ2-1, with 11 bases lining up with TRBD2. Germline assignment: CDR1 WSHSY and CDR2 SAAADI. The V and J ends lost 3 bases and 7 bases, in that order; junction bases with no gene match: 5. CDR3 length: 15 residues. The CDR3 reads CASSDPGLAENEQFF. The CDR3 DNA reads TGCGCCAGCAGTGACCCGGGACTAGCGGAAAATGAGCAGTTCTTC.

This clone was observed a handful of times. The V and J genes are TRBV5-1 and TRBJ2-3; 8 bases align to TRBD2. Germline assignment: CDR1 SGHRS and CDR2 YFSETQ. With 2 bases clipped from V and 6 bases from J, the junction kept 8 bases outside the gene matches. The CDR3 extends over 15 amino acids. CDR3 protein: CASSLVLAGLDTQYF. CDR3 nucleotides: TGCGCCAGCAGCTTAGTCCTAGCGGGCCTTGATACGCAGTATTTT. Variable domain in full (rest from reference TRBV5-1 and TRBJ2-3): KAGVTQTPRYLIKTRGQQVTLSCSPISGHRSVSWYQQTPGQGLQFLFEYFSETQRNKGNFPGRFSGRQFSNSRSEMNVSTLELGDSALYLCASSLVLAGLDTQYFGPGTRLTVL.

This clone has more than one count but fewer than ten. The chain carries TRBV2 and TRBJ1-2; 7 bases agree with TRBD1. The CDR3 spans 13 residues. Germline V gives CDR1 SNHLY, CDR2 FYNNEI. Trimming at V came to 6 bases and at J to 3 bases, leaving 4 bases not matched to a gene. In nucleotides, the CDR3 is TGTGCCAGCAGCGATGACAGGGACTATGGCTACACCTTC. Encoded protein: CASSDDRDYGYTF.

The V call is TRBV14, the J call TRBJ2-2; the D gene is possibly TRBD1 (6 bases). The V end lost 0 bases, the J end lost 2 bases, and 10 bases lay between the germline ends. Germline V gene lookup returns CDR1 SGHDN and CDR2 FVKESK. The CDR3 contains 16 residues. CDR3 nucleotide sequence: TGTGCCAGCAGCCAAGATTGGACAGTAAACACCGGGGAGCTGTTTTTT. It codes for CASSQDWTVNTGELFF.

A note on this clone: Other DNA sequences from this sample encode an identical CDR3 as well. This chain joins TRBV18 and TRBJ1-1; 7 nucleotides align to TRBD1. The V gene's germline CDR1 is KGHSH and CDR2 LQKENI. Losses at the gene ends were 1 base for V and 0 bases for J; bases not matched to a gene: 2. This CDR3 region has 15 residues. CDR3 protein: CASSPQGAMNTEAFF. CDR3 sequence (DNA): TGTGCCAGCTCACCACAGGGGGCAATGAACACTGAAGCTTTCTTT.

CDR3 coding DNA: TGTGCCAGCAGTTATTATTCGGACAGCTACGAGCAGTACTTC. This gives the protein CASSYYSDSYEQYF. This chain links TRBV6-6 with TRBJ2-5; tentative D call: TRBD1 (6 bases). The tail of the sequence fits TRBJ2-7 better, so the J call may be wrong. Germline V gives CDR1 MNHNY, CDR2 SVGAGI (reference sequence). CDR3 length: 14 amino acids.

The CDR3 region is CSVEAPGGPTDTQYF. The CDR3 nucleotides read TGCAGCGTTGAGGCCCCAGGGGGCCCCACAGATACGCAGTATTTT. This chain connects TRBV29-1 to TRBJ2-3, with 8 bases fitting TRBD1. The germline V gene has CDR1 SQVTM and CDR2 ANQGSEA. V lost 3 bases to trimming and J lost 2 bases; unmatched junction nucleotides: 7. The CDR3 has 15 amino acids.

The chain couples TRBV5-5 to TRBJ1-1; tentative D call: TRBD1 (5 bases). The CDR3 runs to 13 residues. The germline V gene encodes CDR1 SGHKS and CDR2 YYEKEE (reference sequence). V lost 4 bases and J lost 4, with 11 bases in between. The CDR3 is CASSGTRVTEAFF. The CDR3 DNA reads TGTGCCAGCAGCGGAACCAGGGTCACTGAAGCTTTCTTT.

This rearrangement joins TRBV6-5 to TRBJ1-2; no reliable D call. There are 15 residues in the CDR3. The germline CDR1 and CDR2 sequences are MNHEY and SVGAGI. V was shortened by 2 bases and J by 2 bases, with 12 bases between the two germline ends. In nucleotides, the CDR3 is TGTGCCAGCAGTTACGGGAGACTTGGGAACTATGGCTACACCTTC. Protein sequence: CASSYGRLGNYGYTF.

Regarding this clone: The same CDR3 is also encoded by other DNA sequences in this sample. The chain is built from TRBV28 and TRBJ2-5; perhaps TRBD1 as D (5 bases). Trimming removed 2 bases from V and 4 bases from J, with 14 bases in between. Germline CDR1 and CDR2: MDHEN and SYDVKM. There are 15 residues in the CDR3. The CDR3 sequence is CASSLAQGPGETQYF. The CDR3 DNA reads TGTGCCAGCAGTTTAGCTCAGGGTCCGGGAGAGACCCAGTACTTC. Complete variable domain (other parts from reference TRBV28 and TRBJ2-5): DVKVTQSSRYLVKRTGEKVFLECVQDMDHENMFWYRQDPGLGLRLIYFSYDVKMKEKGDIPEGYSVSREKKERFSLILESASTNQTSMYLCASSLAQGPGETQYFGPGTRLLVL.

The count of this clone is one. The J gene is TRBJ1-3, the V gene TRBV6-6, with a possible D match to TRBD1 (5 bases). CDR3 length equals 15 residues. Looked up from germline, CDR1 is MNHNY and CDR2 is SVGAGI (reference sequence). Trimming removed 2 bases at V and 3 bases at J, with 11 bases between. DNA of the CDR3: TGTGCCAGCAGTTACCGGGACTTGGGTGGAAACACCATATATTTT. Protein product: CASSYRDLGGNTIYF.

The chain joins TRBV5-4 to TRBJ1-5; 9 bases fit TRBD1. The V and J ends lost 4 bases and 11 bases, in that order; junction bases with no gene match: 16. This CDR3 comprises 16 residues. Germline lookup yields CDR1 SGHNT and CDR2 YYREEE (reference sequence). The CDR3 DNA follows: TGTGCCAGCAGCCCGTCTGCGGACAGGGGCTCTTGGGCCCAGCATTTT. Protein sequence: CASSPSADRGSWAQHF.

This clone was counted a few times. The chain recombines TRBV28 with TRBJ2-7, with no clear D. CDR3 length: 14 amino acids. Germline loops: CDR1 MDHEN, CDR2 SYDVKM. Between the trimmed V and J ends, which lost 10 bases and 1 base, there was a span of 17 bases. In DNA form, the CDR3 reads TGTGCCACACTACACGCGCTAAGTTCCTACGAGCAGTACTTC. It specifies CATLHALSSYEQYF.

Concerning this clone itself: This is likely a read error, given that the CDR3 carries no conserved phenylalanine or tryptophan at its end. V is TRBV4-1 and J is TRBJ1-1, with a possible D match to TRBD1 (5 bases). This CDR3 has 17 residues. Germline CDR1 MGHRA, CDR2 YSYEKL. Trimming took 0 bases from V and 0 from J, leaving 14 bases between them. This CDR3 is CASSQDSGGVLNTEAFV. The CDR3 DNA follows: TGCGCCAGCAGCCAAGATTCGGGGGGGGTTCTGAACACTGAAGCTTTCGTT.

The rearrangement uses TRBV28 and TRBJ2-1; 14 positions match TRBD2. The CDR3 consists of 16 residues. Germline CDR1 MDHEN, CDR2 SYDVKM. J lost 8 bases, V lost 2 bases, and 5 bases had no gene match. CDR3 coding DNA: TGTGCCAGCAGTTTAGCGGGACTAGCGGGAGATCATGAGCAGTTCTTC. Its translation: CASSLAGLAGDHEQFF.

To note about this clone: The same CDR3 can be traced to other DNA sequences in this sample. The rearrangement links TRBV30 to TRBJ2-3; TRBD2 matches 12 bases. This CDR3 has 15 amino acids. The ends lost 0 bases at V and 5 bases at J; junction bases unmatched: 3. CDR1 and CDR2 from the germline V gene are GTSNPN and SVGIG (reference sequence). The CDR3 sequence: CAWSVLAGGVDTQYF. As DNA, the CDR3 is TGTGCCTGGAGTGTACTAGCGGGGGGTGTAGATACGCAGTATTTT.

The chain links TRBV5-1 to TRBJ2-5, with 7 nucleotides matching TRBD1. Germline V gene data show CDR1 as SGHRS and CDR2 as YFSETQ. The CDR3 totals 13 residues. Unmatched junction bases numbered 6, after V lost 6 bases and J lost 4 bases. The CDR3 nucleotides read TGCGCCAGCACCTCAACAGGGGTAGAGACCCAGTACTTC. It specifies CASTSTGVETQYF.